Listed below are T cell receptor beta chains from one sample, sequenced in a study of CD8 T cells in Susac syndrome. TCRdb redid the calling of the immunoSEQ multiplex PCR reads with MiXCR, one entry per CDR3 protein. The data hold about 120,000 distinct CDR3 sequences, with around 93% observed a single time. Sequencing input: CD8+ T cells from PBMCs. The receptors originated from a human donor in good health. Both conserved end residues are part of each CDR3. A D gene is named only where the DNA matches it firmly. Only some rows state a clone size, as once, few, many or a class for expanded clones.

len: 15; d_gene: TRBD1; v_gene: TRBV7-9; j_gene: TRBJ2-5; abundance: .; CDR3aa: CASSFQGAAQETQYF; CDR3nt: TGTGCCAGCAGCTTTCAGGGGGCAGCCCAAGAGACCCAGTACTTC
len: 15; d_gene: .; v_gene: TRBV19; j_gene: TRBJ2-1; abundance: .; CDR3aa: CASSSEGGSSNEQFF; CDR3nt: TGTGCCAGTAGTTCAGAGGGGGGTTCTTCGAATGAGCAGTTCTTC
len: 19; d_gene: .; v_gene: TRBV12-3/TRBV12-4; j_gene: TRBJ1-5; abundance: .; CDR3aa: CASSFKITVRRKENQPQHF; CDR3nt: TGTGCCAGCAGTTTTAAGATTACAGTACGGCGGAAGGAAAATCAGCCCCAGCATTTT
len: 10; d_gene: .; v_gene: TRBV30; j_gene: TRBJ1-1; abundance: .; CDR3aa: CAWKYPEAFF; CDR3nt: TGTGCCTGGAAGTACCCTGAAGCTTTCTTT
len: 22; d_gene: .; v_gene: TRBV3-1; j_gene: TRBJ2-5; abundance: .; CDR3aa: CASSQDYRGANRRSLWTETQYF; CDR3nt: TGTGCCAGCAGCCAAGATTACCGGGGCGCGAATCGAAGGAGTTTATGGACAGAGACCCAGTACTTC
len: 13; d_gene: TRBD1; v_gene: TRBV29-1; j_gene: TRBJ1-4; abundance: once; CDR3aa: CSVGRGLGEKLFF; CDR3nt: TGCAGCGTTGGCAGGGGGCTGGGTGAAAAACTGTTTTTT
len: 15; d_gene: .; v_gene: TRBV18; j_gene: TRBJ1-5; abundance: .; CDR3aa: CASSPTGLGNQPQHF; CDR3nt: TGTGCCAGCTCACCGACCGGTCTTGGGAATCAGCCCCAGCATTTT
len: 15; d_gene: .; v_gene: TRBV5-1; j_gene: TRBJ2-3; abundance: .; CDR3aa: CASSFMQGGTDTQYF; CDR3nt: TGCGCCAGCAGCTTCATGCAGGGGGGTACAGATACGCAGTATTTT
len: 17; d_gene: .; v_gene: TRBV28; j_gene: TRBJ1-5; abundance: .; CDR3aa: CASSLVRGPRGNQPQHF; CDR3nt: TGTGCCAGCAGTTTAGTCCGGGGGCCGAGGGGCAATCAGCCCCAGCATTTT
len: 14; d_gene: .; v_gene: TRBV28; j_gene: TRBJ1-6; abundance: once; CDR3aa: CASSPGGGQSPLHF; CDR3nt: TGTGCCAGCAGCCCCGGGGGAGGTCAGTCACCCCTCCACTTT
len: 15; d_gene: TRBD1; v_gene: TRBV5-1; j_gene: TRBJ1-5; abundance: .; CDR3aa: CASSYGQGPREPQHF; CDR3nt: TGCGCCAGCAGCTATGGACAGGGACCTCGGGAGCCCCAGCATTTT
len: 13; d_gene: TRBD2; v_gene: TRBV5-1; j_gene: TRBJ2-3; abundance: .; CDR3aa: CASNGSGRDTQYF; CDR3nt: TGCGCCAGCAATGGCAGCGGGAGAGATACGCAGTATTTT
len: 14; d_gene: .; v_gene: TRBV7-2; j_gene: TRBJ2-2; abundance: .; CDR3aa: CASSFQGQPGELFF; CDR3nt: TGTGCCAGCAGCTTCCAGGGTCAGCCCGGGGAGCTGTTTTTT
len: 17; d_gene: TRBD1; v_gene: TRBV7-8; j_gene: TRBJ2-3; abundance: .; CDR3aa: CASSFNPGTVFTDTQYF; CDR3nt: TGTGCCAGCAGCTTTAACCCAGGGACAGTGTTTACAGATACGCAGTATTTT
len: 15; d_gene: TRBD1; v_gene: TRBV12-3/TRBV12-4; j_gene: TRBJ1-1; abundance: .; CDR3aa: CASSLFGTGATEAFF; CDR3nt: TGTGCCAGCAGTTTATTTGGGACAGGGGCTACTGAAGCTTTCTTT
len: 14; d_gene: .; v_gene: TRBV19; j_gene: TRBJ2-7; abundance: .; CDR3aa: CASSSRRGNEEQYF; CDR3nt: TGTGCCAGTAGTTCTCGACGGGGTAACGAGGAGCAGTACTTC
len: 14; d_gene: TRBD1; v_gene: TRBV29-1; j_gene: TRBJ2-7; abundance: .; CDR3aa: CSVARDRGRNEQYF; CDR3nt: TGCAGCGTCGCTCGGGACAGGGGAAGGAACGAGCAGTACTTC
len: 16; d_gene: .; v_gene: TRBV7-2; j_gene: TRBJ1-5; abundance: once; CDR3aa: CASSWNRAGGNQPQHF; CDR3nt: TGTGCCAGCAGCTGGAACAGGGCCGGCGGCAATCAGCCCCAGCATTTT
len: 16; d_gene: .; v_gene: TRBV15; j_gene: TRBJ2-1; abundance: .; CDR3aa: CATSSNRVTPYNEQFF; CDR3nt: TGTGCCACCAGCAGCAACAGGGTGACCCCCTACAATGAGCAGTTCTTC
len: 14; d_gene: TRBD1; v_gene: TRBV7-2; j_gene: TRBJ1-2; abundance: .; CDR3aa: CASNPSTGVYGHTF; CDR3nt: TGTGCCAGCAACCCCTCTACAGGGGTCTATGGCCACACCTTC
len: 12; d_gene: .; v_gene: TRBV20-1; j_gene: TRBJ2-7; abundance: .; CDR3aa: CSAGGGALGQYF; CDR3nt: TGCAGTGCTGGGGGAGGCGCCTTGGGGCAGTACTTC
len: 15; d_gene: .; v_gene: TRBV7-9; j_gene: TRBJ1-2; abundance: .; CDR3aa: CATSPRAGRGYGYTF; CDR3nt: TGTGCCACCTCCCCCCGGGCAGGGAGAGGATATGGCTACACCTTC
len: 14; d_gene: TRBD2; v_gene: TRBV10-3; j_gene: TRBJ2-1; abundance: .; CDR3aa: CAISGPSGDNEQFF; CDR3nt: TGTGCCATCAGTGGGCCTAGCGGTGACAATGAGCAGTTCTTC
len: 14; d_gene: .; v_gene: TRBV29-1; j_gene: TRBJ1-1; abundance: .; CDR3aa: CSVAPSVTNTEAFF; CDR3nt: TGCAGCGTGGCCCCATCGGTAACGAACACTGAAGCTTTCTTT
len: 17; d_gene: TRBD2; v_gene: TRBV7-2; j_gene: TRBJ2-7; abundance: once; CDR3aa: CASSLSGLAGGTGEQYF; CDR3nt: TGTGCCAGCAGCTTATCGGGACTAGCGGGAGGCACAGGCGAGCAGTACTTC
len: 16; d_gene: .; v_gene: TRBV27; j_gene: TRBJ2-1; abundance: .; CDR3aa: CASRKDTGSPYNEQFF; CDR3nt: TGTGCCAGCAGAAAGGACACAGGTTCTCCCTACAATGAGCAGTTCTTC
len: 13; d_gene: .; v_gene: TRBV6-5; j_gene: TRBJ1-1; abundance: .; CDR3aa: CASSYGGGTEAFF; CDR3nt: TGTGCCAGCAGTTACGGTGGGGGGACTGAAGCTTTCTTT
len: 13; d_gene: TRBD2; v_gene: TRBV7-9; j_gene: TRBJ2-7; abundance: .; CDR3aa: CASSPVGRNEQYF; CDR3nt: TGTGCCAGCAGCCCAGTCGGGAGGAACGAGCAGTACTTC
len: 14; d_gene: TRBD1; v_gene: TRBV7-3; j_gene: TRBJ2-1; abundance: .; CDR3aa: CASSPRTGKDEQFF; CDR3nt: TGTGCCAGCAGCCCCCGGACAGGGAAGGACGAGCAGTTCTTC
len: 15; d_gene: .; v_gene: TRBV5-8; j_gene: TRBJ2-2; abundance: .; CDR3aa: CASSPLPKNTGELFF; CDR3nt: TGTGCCAGCAGCCCTCTCCCCAAGAACACCGGGGAGCTGTTTTTT
len: 13; d_gene: .; v_gene: TRBV29-1; j_gene: TRBJ2-7; abundance: .; CDR3aa: CSVVGFRPYEQYF; CDR3nt: TGCAGCGTGGTGGGGTTCCGGCCATACGAGCAGTACTTC
len: 14; d_gene: .; v_gene: TRBV6-2/TRBV6-3; j_gene: TRBJ2-7; abundance: .; CDR3aa: CASTDEGSTYEQYF; CDR3nt: TGTGCCAGCACCGACGAAGGGAGCACCTACGAGCAGTACTTC
len: 15; d_gene: .; v_gene: TRBV11-2; j_gene: TRBJ2-7; abundance: .; CDR3aa: CASSRREAGPSEQYF; CDR3nt: TGTGCCAGCAGTCGGAGGGAGGCAGGGCCCTCCGAGCAGTACTTC
len: 14; d_gene: .; v_gene: TRBV28; j_gene: TRBJ1-5; abundance: .; CDR3aa: CASGDLGGRQPQHF; CDR3nt: TGTGCCAGTGGTGATTTGGGGGGCAGGCAGCCCCAGCATTTT
len: 15; d_gene: .; v_gene: TRBV6-2/TRBV6-3; j_gene: TRBJ1-1; abundance: .; CDR3aa: CASSSGGPSNTEAFF; CDR3nt: TGTGCCAGCAGTTCAGGCGGGCCGAGCAACACTGAAGCTTTCTTT
len: 13; d_gene: .; v_gene: TRBV2; j_gene: TRBJ1-5; abundance: .; CDR3aa: CASSESVNQPQHF; CDR3nt: TGTGCCAGCAGTGAGTCAGTAAATCAGCCCCAGCATTTT
len: 13; d_gene: TRBD2; v_gene: TRBV29-1; j_gene: TRBJ2-1; abundance: .; CDR3aa: CSGGLAAWNEQFF; CDR3nt: TGCAGCGGTGGACTAGCGGCGTGGAATGAGCAGTTCTTC
len: 15; d_gene: .; v_gene: TRBV7-3; j_gene: TRBJ1-5; abundance: few; CDR3aa: CASSLSRLGGQPQHF; CDR3nt: TGTGCCAGCAGCTTATCCCGGCTGGGGGGACAGCCCCAGCATTTT
len: 15; d_gene: TRBD1; v_gene: TRBV15; j_gene: TRBJ2-7; abundance: .; CDR3aa: CATSRRQGASYEQYF; CDR3nt: TGTGCCACCAGCAGGAGACAGGGAGCGTCCTACGAGCAGTACTTC
len: 14; d_gene: .; v_gene: TRBV19; j_gene: TRBJ1-1; abundance: .; CDR3aa: CASRTLDLNTEAFF; CDR3nt: TGTGCCAGTAGGACCCTGGACCTAAACACTGAAGCTTTCTTT
len: 15; d_gene: .; v_gene: TRBV15; j_gene: TRBJ2-3; abundance: .; CDR3aa: CATSFRIQGGDTQYF; CDR3nt: TGTGCCACCAGCTTTCGAATTCAGGGCGGAGATACGCAGTATTTT
len: 14; d_gene: .; v_gene: TRBV2; j_gene: TRBJ1-5; abundance: .; CDR3aa: CASRGVAGNQPQHF; CDR3nt: TGTGCCAGCAGGGGGGTCGCGGGGAATCAGCCCCAGCATTTT
len: 15; d_gene: TRBD1; v_gene: TRBV15; j_gene: TRBJ1-1; abundance: .; CDR3aa: CATSRAATGITEAFF; CDR3nt: TGTGCCACCAGCAGAGCCGCGACAGGGATCACTGAAGCTTTCTTT